This TCR beta chain was retrieved from a study of PD-1 blockade in classical Hodgkin lymphoma. Background on the study: Intravenous delivery of nivolumab at 3 mg/kg to patients occurred every 2 weeks.

Concerning this clone: The antigen is undetermined.

Relapse was seen in all patients after autologous stem cell transplantation, and brentuximab vedotin exposure was variable. The study recorded best responses of complete response, partial response or progressive disease. Assay used: immunoSEQ multiplex PCR; TCRdb lists only in-frame clones, some missing. The sample lists 40,000 to 50,000 clones; roughly 73% were seen once. Germline-derived CDR1 and CDR2 are LGHNA and YNFKEQ. The V end lost 0 bases, the J end lost 6 bases, and 10 bases lay between the germline ends. CDR3 size: 14 residues. Study results and limitations: Unlike CD8+ TCR diversity, which did not rise significantly by C4D1, CD4+ TCR diversity did.

This receptor was obtained from a human donor with classical Hodgkin lymphoma. Sequences were derived from peripheral blood mononuclear cells (PBMCs), sampled at baseline. The chain uses TRBV4-2 and TRBJ2-3; D is unclear. This CDR3 is CASSQEQRGDTQYF. The CDR3 bases are TGTGCCAGCAGCCAAGAGCAGCGTGGGGATACGCAGTATTTT.